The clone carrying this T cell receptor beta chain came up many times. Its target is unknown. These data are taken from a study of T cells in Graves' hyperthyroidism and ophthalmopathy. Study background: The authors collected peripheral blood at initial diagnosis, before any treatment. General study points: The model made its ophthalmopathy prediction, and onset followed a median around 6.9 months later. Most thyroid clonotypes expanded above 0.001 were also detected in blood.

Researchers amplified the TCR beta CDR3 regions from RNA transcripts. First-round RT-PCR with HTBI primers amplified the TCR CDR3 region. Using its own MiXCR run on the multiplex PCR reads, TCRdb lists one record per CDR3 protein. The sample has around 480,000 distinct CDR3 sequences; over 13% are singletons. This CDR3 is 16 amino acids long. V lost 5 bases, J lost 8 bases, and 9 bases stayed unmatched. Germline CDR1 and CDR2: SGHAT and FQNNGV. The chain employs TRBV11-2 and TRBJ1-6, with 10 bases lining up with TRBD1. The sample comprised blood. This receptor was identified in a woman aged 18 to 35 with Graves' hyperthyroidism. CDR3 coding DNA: TGTGCCAGCAGCCCAATGACAGGGGGCTTATATTCACCCCTCCACTTT. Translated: CASSPMTGGLYSPLHF.